A single sample is the source of the 2 T cell receptor beta chains below, sequenced in a study of neurological immune-mediated disorders. TCRdb reprocessed the 5' RACE reads via MiXCR and lists one record per CDR3 protein. The sample shows some 60,000 distinct CDR3 sequences, roughly 9.7% of them seen only once. Stated time point: longitudinal time-point 2. Input material: PBMCs. The receptors shown here come from a man aged 25-40 years in good health.

This chain joins TRBV5-1 and TRBJ2-3; no reliable D call. Germline loops: CDR1 SGHRS, CDR2 YFSETQ. CDR3 size: 14 residues. V was trimmed by 4 bases and J by 0 bases, leaving 9 bases between them. The CDR3 nucleotides are TGCGCCAGCAGCCCGATCCCGAGCACAGATACGCAGTATTTT. It codes for CASSPIPSTDTQYF. Full variable domain (missing parts from reference TRBV5-1 and TRBJ2-3): KAGVTQTPRYLIKTRGQQVTLSCSPISGHRSVSWYQQTPGQGLQFLFEYFSETQRNKGNFPGRFSGRQFSNSRSEMNVSTLELGDSALYLCASSPIPSTDTQYFGPGTRLTVL.

At least ten counts were recorded for this clonotype. This rearrangement joins TRBV11-2 to TRBJ2-7, with D unresolved. Germline CDR1 SGHAT, CDR2 FQNNGV. The CDR3 is 13 residues long. Trimming took 1 base from V and 3 from J, leaving 7 bases between them. The chain's CDR3 is CASSLGVDYEQYF. In DNA, the CDR3 is TGTGCCAGCAGCTTAGGGGTGGACTACGAGCAGTACTTC. The whole variable domain, remainder taken from reference TRBV11-2 and TRBJ2-7, is EAGVAQSPRYKIIEKRQSVAFWCNPISGHATLYWYQQILGQGPKLLIQFQNNGVVDDSQLPKDRFSAERLKGVDSTLKIQPAKLEDSAVYLCASSLGVDYEQYFGPGTRLTVT.